The TCR beta chain described here comes from a study of T cell clonality in common variable immunodeficiency. Germline-derived CDR1 and CDR2 are SNHLY and FYNNEI. CDR3 size: 15 residues. Study-wide findings and caveats: In common variable immunodeficiency, TCR beta chains reportedly carried fewer deletions and N-nucleotide insertions.

About this clone: What it binds is unknown. Sequence at one end of the junction differs from germline and may be a read error. Read sequence stops 3 residues before the CDR3 end, and the germline J gene provides the missing end.

Control and CVID samples contributed equal amounts of genomic DNA. Sequencing was performed with immunoSEQ multiplex PCR; in TCRdb, only in-frame clones are kept and a portion is missing. The specimen has around 10,000 clones, none found just once. CVID meant reduced serum IgG, IgA and/or IgM plus specific antibody deficiency. Most patients and controls had Caucasian heritage. Sample: peripheral blood mononuclear cells. The receptor comes from a human donor with common variable immunodeficiency. The chain has TRBV2 and TRBJ2-7; 7 bases align to TRBD2. The sequenced part of the CDR3 DNA is TGTGCCAGCAGCGAAGGGACTACGAGCTCCTACGAG. It codes for CASSEGTTSSYE. The complete CDR3 protein is CASSEGTTSSYEQYF.